The rows below give T cell receptor beta chains drawn from one sample of a study of cytomegalovirus exposure and HLA in healthy donors. TCRdb's copy holds only in-frame clones and misses some; the assay was immunoSEQ multiplex PCR. This sample has around 140,000 clones; about 74% occur once, and the top ten carry over 0.8%. Sequencing used PBMCs. The receptors stem from a woman aged 60-70 years in good health and CMV-seronegative. CDR3s include the opening cysteine and the closing phenylalanine or tryptophan. D genes are given only for firm matches. Expanded clones get a size class; other rows say once, few or many, or leave the size out.

TRBJ1-1 NA TRBV5-1 TRBD1 TGCGCCAGCAGCTTGGACAGGGGGGCGACTGAAGCTTTCTTT CASSLDRGATEAFF
TRBJ2-5 NA TRBV19 NA TGTGCCAGTAGTCGTAACGACTTCGCAGCGAAAGAGACCCAGTACTTC CASSRNDFAAKETQYF
TRBJ1-4 once TRBV18 NA TGTGCCAGCTCCAAGGACGGGGAAGAAAAACTGTTTTTT CASSKDGEEKLFF
TRBJ2-5 NA TRBV7-2 NA TGTGCCAGCAGCTTAGTCTCGGTGGAGACCCAGTACTTC CASSLVSVETQYF
TRBJ2-1 NA TRBV28 NA TGTGCCAGCAGTCCCGGCGGAATCGACTCCTACAATGAGCAGTTCTTC CASSPGGIDSYNEQFF
TRBJ2-1 NA TRBV25-1 NA TGTGCCAGCAGGCATTCCGGGACTCTGGAGCAGTTCTTC CASRHSGTLEQFF
TRBJ2-3 NA TRBV27 TRBD2 TGTGCCAGCAGTTTTTTTGGGACTAGCGGGAGTTTAGAGAAAGATACGCAGTATTTT CASSFFGTSGSLEKDTQYF
TRBJ2-5 NA TRBV6-5 NA TGTGCCAGCAGTCCTAGGGCAGGAAGGGGAGAGACCCAGTACTTC CASSPRAGRGETQYF
TRBJ1-1 NA TRBV5-1 NA TGCGCCAGCAGCCCCCTCGGGATCTCGAACACTGAAGCTTTCTTT CASSPLGISNTEAFF
TRBJ1-5 NA TRBV27 TRBD1 TGTGCCAGCGGACCCGACAGGGTTAATCAGCCCCAGCATTTT CASGPDRVNQPQHF
TRBJ1-5 once TRBV30 NA TGTGCCTGGAGGGGTACAGGGTCGGATCAGCCCCAGCATTTT CAWRGTGSDQPQHF
TRBJ2-7 few TRBV6-1 NA TGTGCCAGCAGTGAAGCGCAGACTTACTCCTACGAGCAGTACTTC CASSEAQTYSYEQYF
TRBJ1-4 NA TRBV19 NA TGTGCCAGTAGTAAGGAGGCCCTTCGGCGTGAAAAACTGTTTTTT CASSKEALRREKLFF
TRBJ1-2 NA TRBV2 NA TGTGCCAGCAGTGAAGCGCTTAGCTCCAGCTTATATGGCTACACCTTC CASSEALSSSLYGYTF
TRBJ2-1 NA TRBV7-2 TRBD2 TGTGCCAGCAGCTTAGGGGGGGGACTAGCGCCGTACAATGAGCAGTTCTTC CASSLGGGLAPYNEQFF
TRBJ2-4 NA TRBV27 NA TGTGCCAGCAGTGCCACAGGGAGGGGAAACATTCAGTACTTC CASSATGRGNIQYF
TRBJ2-5 NA TRBV15 TRBD2 TGTGCCACCAGCCCTTGGGGAGGGGCGGGAGAGACCCAGTACTTC CATSPWGGAGETQYF
TRBJ2-7 NA TRBV2 NA TGTGCCAGCAACCCCGACAGGTGGGGCGGTGAGCAGTACTTC CASNPDRWGGEQYF
TRBJ1-1 NA TRBV28 TRBD1 TGTGCCAGCAGTGTACCCGGGACAGTCAGGAAGAACACTGAAGCTTTCTTT CASSVPGTVRKNTEAFF
TRBJ2-5 NA TRBV19 TRBD1 TGTGCCAGTAAGGACAGGGGCGGGAGTGTGGAGACCCAGTACTTC CASKDRGGSVETQYF
TRBJ1-1 few TRBV29-1 TRBD1 TGCAGCGCCGGCAGGGGGAGTGGGACTGAAGCTTTCTTT CSAGRGSGTEAFF
TRBJ2-3 few TRBV19 NA TGTGCCAGTAGTCCTTACGGACAGAGCACAGATACGCAGTATTTT CASSPYGQSTDTQYF
TRBJ2-3 NA TRBV5-1 TRBD1 TGCGCCAGCAGCGGGGGACAGGGGGCAACAGATACGCAGTATTTT CASSGGQGATDTQYF
TRBJ1-5 NA TRBV11-2 TRBD1 TGTGCCAGCAGCTTAACCGGGACAGGGGGCAATCAGCCCCAGCATTTT CASSLTGTGGNQPQHF
TRBJ1-5 NA TRBV15 TRBD1 TGTGCCACCAGCAGAGATAATCTGGGGACAGGAAGCAATCAGCCCCAGCATTTT CATSRDNLGTGSNQPQHF
TRBJ1-5 NA TRBV5-1 NA TGCGCCAGCAGCTTGTACGGACAAAATCAGCCCCAGCATTTT CASSLYGQNQPQHF